The entry that follows covers one T cell receptor (beta chain) sequence. Its cognate antigen is unknown. From germline, CDR1 is MNHEY and CDR2 SMNVEV (reference sequence). The CDR3 length is 16 residues. V lost 5 bases, J lost 1 base, and 15 bases lay in between. These data originate in a study of T cell responses to AZD1222 COVID-19 vaccine. Study-wide results and limits: When two AZD1222 doses had been given, Spike-specific TCR breadth and depth rose. Most donors were white British and more were female, and clonal diversity was possibly underestimated. Distributed over spike, vaccine-associated CD4 TCRs predominated at 160-218 and 743-854.

Only in-frame clones appear in the TCRdb table, and some are missing; sequencing was by immunoSEQ multiplex PCR. Of roughly 100,000 clones listed, around 94% were seen once; the top ten hold roughly 2%. V usage is TRBV27 and J usage is TRBJ1-3; unclear D gene. This clonotype was sampled from an adult in good health. Material: peripheral blood, obtained on day 0 of AZD1222 vaccination. The CDR3 protein is CASSQPDAASGNTIYF. The CDR3 DNA reads TGTGCCAGCAGTCAACCGGACGCGGCTTCTGGAAACACCATATATTTT.